This TCR beta chain was recovered during a study of shared clonotypes between healthy human individuals. Study-level points and caveats: The study sampled only blood, and tissue repertoires likely differ.

Trimming shortened V by 7 bases and J by 1 base, and 10 bases separated the two germline ends. The CDR3 is made up of 13 amino acids. Per germline, CDR1 MNHNY and CDR2 SVGAGI (reference sequence). Concerning this clone itself: What it binds is not known.

DNA input for the unsorted PBMC replicate PCRs was about 280 ng, some 31,000 T cell genomes. Ten immunoSEQ deep assay plates served to sequence unsorted PBMC DNA. The method was immunoSEQ multiplex PCR; TCRdb's version includes in-frame clones alone and lacks a portion of them. Of 400,000 to 500,000 clones in the sample, over 65% are singletons; the top ten hold around 13%. The source of this sequence is a woman aged 40 to 50 in good health. Some clones in this sample may be carry-over from other donors' samples. The sequenced material came from PBMCs. V is TRBV6-6 and J is TRBJ1-1; D unresolved. CDR3 sequence: CASTELKNTEAFF. CDR3 nucleotide sequence: TGTGCCAGCACGGAGCTCAAGAACACTGAAGCTTTCTTT.